Listed below are T cell receptor beta chains from one sample, sequenced in a study of PD-L1 blockade in urothelial cancer. Here immunoSEQ multiplex PCR was the method, and the copy in TCRdb shows in-frame clones only, minus some. The sample holds more than 85,000 clones, around 93% seen once. This sample comprised PBMCs, obtained around atezolizumab (anti-PD-L1) treatment. These receptors came from a woman older than 75 with urothelial cancer. Both conserved end residues are part of each CDR3. D genes are given only for firm matches.

cdr3_length: 15; d_call: NA; v_call: TRBV14; j_call: TRBJ1-1; cdr3_aa: CASSQVGKGRTEAFF; cdr3_nt: TGTGCCAGCAGCCAAGTGGGGAAGGGGAGGACTGAAGCTTTCTTT
cdr3_length: 16; d_call: NA; v_call: TRBV9; j_call: TRBJ2-1; cdr3_aa: CASSVGERPIYNEQFF; cdr3_nt: TGTGCCAGCAGCGTAGGGGAGCGACCCATTTACAATGAGCAGTTCTTC
cdr3_length: 14; d_call: NA; v_call: TRBV5-4; j_call: TRBJ1-1; cdr3_aa: CASSLTLIGPEAFF; cdr3_nt: TGTGCCAGCAGCTTGACGCTGATTGGGCCTGAAGCTTTCTTT
cdr3_length: 14; d_call: NA; v_call: TRBV6-1; j_call: TRBJ2-5; cdr3_aa: CASSEGVSKETQYF; cdr3_nt: TGTGCCAGCAGTGAAGGCGTAAGCAAAGAGACCCAGTACTTC
cdr3_length: 14; d_call: TRBD2; v_call: TRBV30; j_call: TRBJ2-7; cdr3_aa: CAWSDGLAIYEQYF; cdr3_nt: TGTGCCTGGAGTGACGGACTAGCCATCTACGAGCAGTACTTC
cdr3_length: 15; d_call: TRBD2; v_call: TRBV2; j_call: TRBJ2-7; cdr3_aa: CASTQGLAGPYEQYF; cdr3_nt: TGTGCCAGCACCCAGGGACTAGCGGGCCCCTACGAGCAGTACTTC
cdr3_length: 16; d_call: TRBD2; v_call: TRBV28; j_call: TRBJ2-3; cdr3_aa: CASSGPQRDSTDTQYF; cdr3_nt: TGTGCCAGCAGTGGTCCTCAGCGGGATAGCACAGATACGCAGTATTTT
cdr3_length: 14; d_call: TRBD2; v_call: TRBV6-1; j_call: TRBJ2-1; cdr3_aa: CASSAKTSVGEQFF; cdr3_nt: TGTGCCAGCAGTGCGAAGACTAGCGTAGGGGAGCAGTTCTTC
cdr3_length: 15; d_call: TRBD1; v_call: TRBV10-2; j_call: TRBJ1-2; cdr3_aa: CASSALRTGAYGYTF; cdr3_nt: TGCGCCAGCAGTGCACTCCGGACAGGGGCCTATGGCTACACCTTC
cdr3_length: 13; d_call: NA; v_call: TRBV28; j_call: TRBJ2-7; cdr3_aa: CASSFSLFYEQYF; cdr3_nt: TGTGCCAGCAGTTTTAGTTTATTCTACGAGCAGTACTTC
cdr3_length: 17; d_call: NA; v_call: TRBV7-3; j_call: TRBJ2-1; cdr3_aa: CASSLKGDSSGYNEQFF; cdr3_nt: TGTGCCAGCAGCTTAAAGGGGGACTCTAGCGGCTACAATGAGCAGTTCTTC